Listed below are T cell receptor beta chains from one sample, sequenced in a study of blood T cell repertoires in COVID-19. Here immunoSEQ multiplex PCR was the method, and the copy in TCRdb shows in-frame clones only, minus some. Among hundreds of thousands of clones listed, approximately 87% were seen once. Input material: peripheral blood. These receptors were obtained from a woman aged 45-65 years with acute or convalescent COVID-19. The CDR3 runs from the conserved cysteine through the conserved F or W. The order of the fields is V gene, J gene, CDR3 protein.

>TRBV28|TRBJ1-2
CASNGGLSISYGYTF
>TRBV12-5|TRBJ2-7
CASGFRDRGYYEQYF
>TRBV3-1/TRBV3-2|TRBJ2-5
CASSLSRQGQETQYF
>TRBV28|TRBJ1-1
CASFSWGTGVSEAFF
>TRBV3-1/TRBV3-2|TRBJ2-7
CASRGTGVHEQYF
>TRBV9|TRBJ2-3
CASSVTESGRAADTQYF
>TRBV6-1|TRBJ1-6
CASSDRPFGSPLHF
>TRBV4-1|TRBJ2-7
CASSHSDRGAYEQYF
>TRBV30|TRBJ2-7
CAWSGTGGDREQYF
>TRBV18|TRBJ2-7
CASSQTVNEQYF
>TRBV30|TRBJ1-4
CAWSVGGTNEKLFF
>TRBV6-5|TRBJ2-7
CASTRGTGGAGEQYF
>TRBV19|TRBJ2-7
CASSTFRDSQAMDEQYF
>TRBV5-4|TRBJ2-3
CASSLFLGGGGTDTQYF
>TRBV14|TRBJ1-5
CASSPRSDIIHQPQHF
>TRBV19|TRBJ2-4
CATGLAMNIQYF
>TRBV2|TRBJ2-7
CASSNNYEQYF
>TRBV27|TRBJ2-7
CASKPGGGEQYF
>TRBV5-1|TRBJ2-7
CASSWGTSGSTYEQYF
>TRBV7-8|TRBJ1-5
CASSPQGNNQPQHF
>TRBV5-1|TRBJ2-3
CASSLGQGVTDTQYF
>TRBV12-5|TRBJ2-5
CASGRGQVEEETQYF
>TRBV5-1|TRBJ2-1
CASSLVSSGTSGGLSTEQFF
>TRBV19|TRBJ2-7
CASTPGYEQYF
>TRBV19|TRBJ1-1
CASTPGQGITEAFF
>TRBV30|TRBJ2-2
CAWSVYPGELFF
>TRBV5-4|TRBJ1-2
CASSPDRKNIYGYTF
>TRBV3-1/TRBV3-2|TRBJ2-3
CASSQPGLAGANTQYF
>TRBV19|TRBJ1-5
CASRRQGNQPQHF
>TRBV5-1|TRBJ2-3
CASSSQGNTQYF
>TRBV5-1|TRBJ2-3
CASSFAGGLYTDTQYF
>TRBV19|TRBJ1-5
CASSIAPRGGESNQPQHF
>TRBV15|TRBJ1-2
CATSRGSGQAF
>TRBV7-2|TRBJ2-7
CASSPTPGEGVEQYF
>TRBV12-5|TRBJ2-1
CASGLVPGGGNEQFF
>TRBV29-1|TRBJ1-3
CSVDPGGVDTIYF
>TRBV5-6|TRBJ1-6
CASSWTTGNSPLHF
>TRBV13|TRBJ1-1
CASSYQRPLMNTEAFF
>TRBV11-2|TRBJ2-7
CASSLGSTGSYEQYF
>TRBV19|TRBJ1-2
CASSIRQDYGYTF
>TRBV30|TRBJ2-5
CAWRPGQSWVETQYF
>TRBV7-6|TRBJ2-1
CASSLKAGGQYNEQFF
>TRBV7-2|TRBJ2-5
CASSSGLAEETQYF
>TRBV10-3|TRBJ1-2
CAISSRGGNGYTF
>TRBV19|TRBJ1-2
CASSLSRDRAGGYTF
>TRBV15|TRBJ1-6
CATSRVPHGTGDSPLHF
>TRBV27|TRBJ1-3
CASSPIGTPTGNTIYF
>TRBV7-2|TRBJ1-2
CASSLGSYGYTF
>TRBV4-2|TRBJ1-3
CASSQGTDGSGNTIYF
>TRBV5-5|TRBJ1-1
CASTAMTGVMNTEAFF
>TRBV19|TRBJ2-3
CASSKAGGRDTQYF
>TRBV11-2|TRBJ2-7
CASSRDLSSYEQYF
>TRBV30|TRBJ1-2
CAWRIPGGGYGYTF